This T cell receptor (beta chain) came from a study of CD8+ T cells in alopecia areata. Notes on the study in general: Normal skin's resident alphabeta T cells are sequenced alongside lesional scalp T cells. With patients, TCR sharing proved less clear than in mice, a difference possibly related to HLA. Persistence in scalp and blood during tofacitinib was observed for many expanded lesional clones.

RNA extraction was followed by reverse transcription into cDNA, which acted as the sequencing template. Here immunoSEQ multiplex PCR was the method, and the copy in TCRdb shows in-frame clones only, minus some. The table lists about 200,000 clones, about two fifths of them singletons. J gave up 0 bases and V 8 bases, and 4 bases lay outside the gene matches. The germline CDR1 and CDR2 sequences are MNHEY and SVGAGI. The CDR3 loop spans 14 amino acids. Documented treatment: oral pan-JAK inhibitor, 5-10 mg twice daily. This clone was seen only a few times. Its specificity is not known. Material: CD4+ T cells sorted from blood, obtained at roughly week 30, from a patient treated with tofacitinib. The clonotype was recovered from a human donor with alopecia areata. V is TRBV6-5 and J is TRBJ2-7, with 10 bases matching TRBD1. The CDR3 bases are TGTGCCAGCGGGCGGGACAGGGGCTCCTACGAGCAGTACTTC. Translating gives CASGRDRGSYEQYF.